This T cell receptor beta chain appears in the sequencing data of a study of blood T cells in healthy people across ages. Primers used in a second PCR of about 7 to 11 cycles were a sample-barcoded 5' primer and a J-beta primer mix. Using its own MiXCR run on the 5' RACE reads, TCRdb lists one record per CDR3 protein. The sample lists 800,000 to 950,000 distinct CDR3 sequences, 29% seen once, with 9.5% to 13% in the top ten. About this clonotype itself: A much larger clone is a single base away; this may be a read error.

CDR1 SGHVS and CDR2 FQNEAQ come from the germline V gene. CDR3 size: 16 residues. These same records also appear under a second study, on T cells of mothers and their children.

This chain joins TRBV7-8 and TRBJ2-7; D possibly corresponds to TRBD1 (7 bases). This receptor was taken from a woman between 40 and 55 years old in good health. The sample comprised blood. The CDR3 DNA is TGTGCCAGCAGCTTAGTCCAGGGGGGAAGCTCCTACGGGCAGTACTTC. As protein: CASSLVQGGSSYGQYF. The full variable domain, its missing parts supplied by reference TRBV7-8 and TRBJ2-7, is GAGVSQSPRYKVAKRGQDVALRCDPISGHVSLFWYQQALGQGPEFLTYFQNEAQLDKSGLPSDRFFAERPEGSVSTLKIQRTQQEDSAVYLCASSLVQGGSSYGQYFGPGTRLTVT.